What follows are 11 T cell receptor beta chains derived from one specimen sequenced in a study of blood T cell repertoires in COVID-19. The assay was immunoSEQ multiplex PCR, and TCRdb's table has in-frame clones only and misses some. The sample holds roughly 520,000 clones, roughly 90% seen once. Sequencing was carried out using PBMCs or T cells enriched from blood (not recorded which). These receptors originate from a middle-aged woman who had recovered from COVID-19.

The rearrangement links TRBV4-2 to TRBJ2-6; perhaps TRBD1 as D (6 bases). Germline V CDR1 and CDR2: LGHNA, YNFKEQ. This CDR3 is built from 19 residues. Deletions cut 0 bases from V and 0 bases from J, with 15 bases between. As DNA, the CDR3 is TGTGCCAGCAGCCAAGATTCTACAGGACAGTTCTCTGGGGCCAACGTCCTGACTTTC. Amino acids: CASSQDSTGQFSGANVLTF.

CDR3: CAISSRQGGPPQHF. In nucleotides, the CDR3 is TGTGCCATCAGCTCCAGACAGGGTGGACCGCCCCAGCATTTT. J is TRBJ1-5 and V is TRBV10-3; TRBD1 agrees at 7 bases. With V trimmed by 6 bases and J by 9 bases, 11 bases remained unmatched. This CDR3 has 14 amino acids. Germline V lookup: CDR1 ENHRY, CDR2 SYGVKD.

V gene TRBV11-3 combines with J gene TRBJ2-7; D might be TRBD2 (6 bases). This CDR3 comprises 17 residues. Germline V gene data show CDR1 as SGHNT and CDR2 as YENEEA. V lost 5 bases and J lost 6, with 26 bases in between. CDR3 sequence (DNA): TGTGCCAGCAGCCCTCCAACCGCTCTGAGTTTCGGGAGCGAGCAGTACTTC. Amino acids: CASSPPTALSFGSEQYF.

This chain connects TRBV5-5 to TRBJ2-7; D may be TRBD2 (5 bases). Per the germline V gene, CDR1 is SGHKS and CDR2 is YYEKEE (reference sequence). V gave up 4 bases and J gave up 4 bases, with 6 bases separating them. The CDR3 loop spans 11 amino acids. DNA of the CDR3: TGTGCCAGCAGCCCGGGATACGAGCAGTACTTC. It is translated as CASSPGYEQYF.

This rearrangement joins TRBV5-1 to TRBJ2-1; 7 bases are a match to TRBD1. Germline V gives CDR1 SGHRS, CDR2 YFSETQ. V dropped 4 bases and J dropped 0; count of bases not matched to a gene: 4. CDR3 length: 15 amino acids. The CDR3 protein is CASSMGQSSYNEQFF. CDR3 DNA sequence: TGCGCCAGCAGCATGGGACAGAGCTCCTACAATGAGCAGTTCTTC. The complete variable domain, with remaining parts taken from reference TRBV5-1 and TRBJ2-1, reads KAGVTQTPRYLIKTRGQQVTLSCSPISGHRSVSWYQQTPGQGLQFLFEYFSETQRNKGNFPGRFSGRQFSNSRSEMNVSTLELGDSALYLCASSMGQSSYNEQFFGPGTRLTVL.

CDR3 DNA: TGTGCCATCAGTCAGGGGGCTGGGGAGACCCAGTACTTC. Amino acids: CAISQGAGETQYF. J is TRBJ2-5 and V is TRBV10-3; 8 bases fit TRBD1. The CDR3 has 13 amino acids. Looked up from germline, CDR1 is ENHRY and CDR2 is SYGVKD. J gave up 5 bases and V 5 bases, and 4 bases lay outside the gene matches.

This clone has only one observation. The V gene is TRBV18, the J gene TRBJ1-6; 11 bases are shared with TRBD1. CDR1 KGHSH and CDR2 LQKENI come from the germline V gene. V gave up 5 bases and J gave up 6 bases; unmatched junction bases: 6. The CDR3 sequence is 16 residues long. The CDR3, as DNA: TGTGCCAGCTCATCAGGGACAGGGGGTAGTAATTCACCCCTCCACTTT. Protein product: CASSSGTGGSNSPLHF.

The gene calls are TRBV7-2 and TRBJ2-1; 13 bases agree with TRBD2. This CDR3 has 17 residues. Trimming took 3 bases from V and 6 from J; bases not matched to a gene: 8. CDR1 is SGHTA, CDR2 FQGNSA, per germline. This CDR3 is CASSFARLAGGSNEQFF. The DNA for the CDR3 is TGTGCCAGCAGCTTCGCCCGACTAGCGGGAGGATCCAATGAGCAGTTCTTC.

The chain uses TRBV6-5 and TRBJ2-3, with D unresolved. The germline gives CDR1 MNHEY, CDR2 SVGAGI. Trimming removed 0 bases at V and 2 bases at J, with 12 bases between. The CDR3 contains 16 residues. The CDR3 reads CASSYSLSVFTDTQYF. DNA for the CDR3: TGTGCCAGCAGTTACTCGTTGTCCGTCTTCACAGATACGCAGTATTTT.

The chain couples TRBV6-5 to TRBJ1-4; D remains unclear. V was pared by 5 bases and J by 0 bases, with 7 bases between. Germline loops: CDR1 MNHEY, CDR2 SVGAGI. CDR3 length: 14 amino acids. The CDR3 DNA reads TGTGCCAGCAGTCTTCGTTCAACTAATGAAAAACTGTTTTTT. Protein: CASSLRSTNEKLFF.

J is TRBJ1-2 and V is TRBV6-2 or TRBV6-3, with a weak D call TRBD1 (6 bases). This CDR3 has 12 amino acids. Trimming cost V 2 bases and J 5 bases, with 6 bases left between them. Germline CDR1 and CDR2: MNHEY and SVGEGT. CDR3 protein: CASSYGQYGYTF. The CDR3 nucleotides are TGTGCCAGCAGTTACGGACAGTATGGCTACACCTTC.